These T cell receptor beta chains were read from a single sample in a study of blood T cell repertoires in COVID-19. The method was immunoSEQ multiplex PCR; TCRdb's version includes in-frame clones alone and lacks a portion of them. The sample consists of 150,000 or so clones, about 90% of them appearing once. Sequencing was carried out using peripheral blood. These TCRs come from a man aged 50 to 59 with acute or convalescent COVID-19. Both conserved end residues are part of each CDR3. A D gene is named only where the DNA matches it firmly. Rows give clone size only sometimes, using once, few, many, or a class for an expanded clone.

d_gene | j_gene | v_gene | abundance | CDR3aa | CDR3nt
- | TRBJ1-4 | TRBV9 | few | CASSPGRNNEKLFF | TGTGCCAGCAGCCCAGGCCGAAATAATGAAAAACTGTTTTTT
- | TRBJ1-2 | TRBV3-1/TRBV3-2 | - | CASSQRENGYTF | TGTGCCAGCAGCCAGAGGGAGAATGGCTACACCTTC
- | TRBJ1-3 | TRBV20-1 | - | CSASLGVSGNTIYF | TGCAGTGCTAGTTTGGGAGTCTCTGGAAACACCATATATTTT
- | TRBJ2-1 | TRBV24-1 | - | CATGPLDSPSLFF | TGTGCCACCGGACCTCTGGACAGCCCAAGCCTGTTCTTC
- | TRBJ2-2 | TRBV4-1 | - | CASSQESGLFNTGELFF | TGCGCCAGCAGCCAAGAGAGCGGCCTGTTCAACACCGGGGAGCTGTTTTTT
- | TRBJ1-2 | TRBV6-5 | - | CASSYSREGYGYTF | TGTGCCAGCAGTTACTCGAGGGAGGGCTATGGCTACACCTTC
- | TRBJ2-3 | TRBV7-2 | once | CASSPSPGTDTQYF | TGTGCCAGCAGCCCCTCGCCGGGCACAGATACGCAGTATTTT
TRBD1 | TRBJ1-5 | TRBV7-2 | - | CASSPQGQEDQPQHF | TGTGCCAGCAGCCCACAGGGGCAAGAGGATCAGCCCCAGCATTTT
- | TRBJ2-7 | TRBV5-8 | - | CASRGGRDTYEQYF | TGTGCCAGCAGGGGAGGGCGGGACACCTACGAGCAGTACTTC
- | TRBJ2-2 | TRBV11-3 | - | CASSSHRADTGELFF | TGTGCCAGCAGCTCCCACAGGGCGGACACCGGGGAGCTGTTTTTT
- | TRBJ1-4 | TRBV3-1/TRBV3-2 | - | CASSPWASTNEKLFF | TGTGCCAGCAGCCCCTGGGCGTCAACTAATGAAAAACTGTTTTTT